This entry is about one T cell receptor beta chain. Its antigen has not been determined. No base-level quality is on record; no much larger clone is a single base apart. This sample is drawn from a study of control samples from healthy donors and cancer patients (dated by TCRdb to 2018 to 2020). The method behind the library was the immunoSEQ multiplex PCR assay. TCRdb provides this immuneACCESS table in a form limited to in-frame rearrangements. Some clones are lacking; in checked studies, under half of them reflect an unresolved V gene, and why the rest are absent is not known. The table for this sample lists tens of thousands of clones; roughly nine tenths of them were counted only once. The leading ten clones occupy about 3.5% of the sample. This TCR derives from a woman between 50 and 59 years old in good health. Sequencing was done on a sample of blood.

The nucleotide sequence reads TGTGCCAGCAGCTTAGAGACGGAGGGATACTATGGCTACACCTTC. Translated, it reads CASSLETEGYYGYTF. Rearrangement joined TRBV7-2 to TRBJ1-2; no D gene is confidently identified. The germline ends are 12 bases apart after V is trimmed by 1 base and J by 3 bases. Per the germline V gene, SGHTA is the CDR1 and FQGNSA is the CDR2. The cysteine opens and the phenylalanine closes a CDR3 of 15 amino acids. Kept here is only the CDR3 DNA, which spans 45 bases and is read in frame from base 1.